A selection of T cell receptor beta chains follows, all from one sample in a study of cytomegalovirus exposure and HLA in healthy donors. Sequenced by immunoSEQ multiplex PCR; TCRdb stores in-frame clones only, minus some. The sample shows about 130,000 clones, roughly 78% of them seen only once. Material: PBMCs. Every receptor here comes from a young man in good health and CMV-seronegative. The CDR3 runs from the conserved cysteine through the conserved F or W. D genes are given only for firm matches. Expanded clones get a size class; other rows say once, few or many, or leave the size out.

J gene | clone size | V gene | D gene | CDR3 protein | CDR3 DNA
TRBJ2-3 | NA | TRBV9 | NA | CASSVEGGTTDTQYF | TGTGCCAGCAGCGTAGAAGGCGGGACCACAGATACGCAGTATTTT
TRBJ2-7 | few | TRBV6-6 | TRBD1 | CASSYRDSNEQYF | TGTGCCAGCAGTTACCGGGACAGCAACGAGCAGTACTTC
TRBJ1-1 | NA | TRBV6-6 | NA | CASSYPPPTEAFF | TGTGCCAGCAGTTACCCCCCTCCCACTGAAGCTTTCTTT
TRBJ2-2 | NA | TRBV5-6 | NA | CASSPVDTGELFF | TGTGCCAGCAGCCCAGTTGACACCGGGGAGCTGTTTTTT
TRBJ2-1 | NA | TRBV5-6 | NA | CASSPLPRPTYNEQFF | TGTGCCAGCAGCCCCCTCCCGCGGCCTACATACAATGAGCAGTTCTTC
TRBJ2-7 | NA | TRBV4-1 | TRBD2 | CASSQQTGGAYEQYF | TGCGCCAGCAGCCAACAGACCGGGGGGGCCTACGAGCAGTACTTC
TRBJ1-1 | few | TRBV5-8 | NA | CASSLAEQLEAFF | TGTGCCAGCAGCTTGGCCGAACAGCTAGAAGCTTTCTTT
TRBJ2-4 | NA | TRBV25-1 | TRBD2 | CASSEYQRGGDKNIQYF | TGTGCCAGCAGTGAATATCAGCGGGGGGGAGACAAAAACATTCAGTACTTC
TRBJ1-5 | NA | TRBV28 | TRBD1 | CASSFRFNFRDRDNQPQHF | TGTGCCAGCAGTTTCCGTTTCAACTTCCGGGACAGGGACAATCAGCCCCAGCATTTT
TRBJ1-1 | once | TRBV5-4 | NA | CAVQRGGNTEAFF | TGTGCCGTCCAGAGAGGCGGGAACACTGAAGCTTTCTTT
TRBJ2-3 | NA | TRBV28 | NA | CASRYQGLGTDTQYF | TGTGCCAGCAGATACCAGGGCCTGGGCACAGATACGCAGTATTTT
TRBJ1-2 | NA | TRBV9 | NA | CASSRDNYGYTF | TGTGCCAGCTCTCGAGATAACTATGGCTACACCTTC
TRBJ2-3 | NA | TRBV7-9 | NA | CASSQVGGVHTQYF | TGTGCCAGCAGCCAGGTAGGGGGTGTCCATACGCAGTATTTT
TRBJ2-7 | NA | TRBV30 | NA | CAWSRQGGGSPEQYF | TGTGCCTGGAGTCGACAGGGCGGAGGGAGTCCCGAGCAGTACTTC
TRBJ2-1 | NA | TRBV30 | TRBD2 | CAWSGTSGTTYNEQFF | TGTGCCTGGAGTGGGACTAGCGGGACCACCTACAATGAGCAGTTCTTC
TRBJ1-5 | NA | TRBV28 | TRBD1 | CASSLPGTGRGQPQHF | TGTGCCAGCAGTTTACCCGGGACAGGGAGGGGTCAGCCCCAGCATTTT